This section outlines one T cell receptor beta chain sequence together with its context. The sample belongs to a study of blood T cell repertoires in COVID-19. Study at large: Donors in the United States, Italy and Spain gave samples during acute or convalescent COVID-19. From T cells, B-cell-depleted T cells, or PBMCs came the material, which was cDNA or gDNA.

Original processing methods: The authors estimated nucleated cell counts from reference gene primer amplification. Profiling relied on immunoSEQ multiplex PCR, and the TCRdb table lists in-frame clones only, not all of them. From that table come the V and J calls and clone size; the DNA was used to work out D and trimming. The repertoire holds approximately 450,000 clones, with 75% to 90% as singletons. Germline trimming cut 6 bases from V and 3 bases from J; bases unmatched to any gene: 9. The germline gives CDR1 LNHDA, CDR2 SQIVND (reference sequence). CDR3 length: 15 residues. The source is a woman between 25 and 40 years old with acute or convalescent COVID-19. The chain couples TRBV19 to TRBJ2-7; the match to TRBD2 covers 9 bases. Sequencing used peripheral blood. The DNA of the CDR3 is TGTGCCAGTAGCCCCCGACTAGCGGAGGGCTACGAGCAGTACTTC. It is translated as CASSPRLAEGYEQYF.